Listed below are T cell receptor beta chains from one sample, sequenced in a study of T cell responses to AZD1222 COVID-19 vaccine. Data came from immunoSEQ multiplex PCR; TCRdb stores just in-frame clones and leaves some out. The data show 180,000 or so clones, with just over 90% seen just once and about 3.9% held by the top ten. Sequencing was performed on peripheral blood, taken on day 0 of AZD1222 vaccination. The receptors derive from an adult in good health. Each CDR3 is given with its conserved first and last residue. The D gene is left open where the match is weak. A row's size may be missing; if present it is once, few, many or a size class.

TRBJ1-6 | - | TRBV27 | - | CASSLGENSPLHF | TGTGCCAGCAGTTTAGGGGAAAATTCACCCCTCCACTTT
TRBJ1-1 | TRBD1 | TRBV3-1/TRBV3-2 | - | CASSQDRGGTGGGMGTEAFF | TGTGCCAGCAGCCAGGACCGTGGGGGGACAGGGGGCGGAATGGGCACTGAAGCTTTCTTT
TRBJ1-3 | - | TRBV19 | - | CASSPFSGNTIYF | TGTGCCAGTAGCCCCTTCTCTGGAAACACCATATATTTT
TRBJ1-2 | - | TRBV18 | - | CASSPRTGNLGGYGYTF | TGTGCCAGCTCACCACGTACGGGTAATCTTGGTGGCTATGGCTACACCTTC
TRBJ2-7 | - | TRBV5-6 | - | CASSVRGTAGREQYF | TGTGCCAGCAGCGTAAGGGGAACGGCGGGGCGCGAGCAGTACTTC
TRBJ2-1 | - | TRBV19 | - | CASTSGTTIEQFF | TGTGCCAGTACCTCGGGGACCACTATCGAGCAGTTCTTC
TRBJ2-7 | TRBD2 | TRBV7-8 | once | CASSAPGLVSEQYF | TGTGCCAGCAGCGCGCCGGGACTAGTCTCCGAGCAGTACTTC
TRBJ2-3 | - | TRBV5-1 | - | CASSLAPETLDTQYF | TGCGCCAGCAGCTTGGCGCCAGAAACACTAGATACGCAGTATTTT
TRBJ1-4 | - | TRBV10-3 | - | CASGTEAEKLFF | TGTGCCTCCGGGACCGAGGCTGAAAAACTGTTTTTT
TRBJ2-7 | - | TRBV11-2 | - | CASSLGTGSEQYF | TGTGCCAGCAGCTTAGGCACAGGGAGCGAGCAGTACTTC
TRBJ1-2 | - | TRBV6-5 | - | CATHQGRAEVGYTF | TGTGCCACCCACCAGGGGAGAGCCGAGGTTGGCTACACCTTC
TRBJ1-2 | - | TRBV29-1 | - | CSGGQTNYGYTF | TGCAGCGGGGGTCAGACCAACTATGGCTACACCTTC
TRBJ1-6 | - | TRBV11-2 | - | CASSFYIQGNSPLHF | TGTGCCAGCAGCTTCTATATTCAGGGAAATTCACCCCTCCACTTT
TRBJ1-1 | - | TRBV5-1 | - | CASSLEQGRTEAFF | TGCGCCAGCAGCTTGGAACAGGGACGCACTGAAGCTTTCTTT
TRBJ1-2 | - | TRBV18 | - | CASSPGIDYGYTF | TGTGCCAGCTCACCGGGCATCGACTATGGCTACACCTTC
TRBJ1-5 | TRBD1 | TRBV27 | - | CASQGQGVNQPQHF | TGTGCCAGCCAGGGACAGGGGGTCAATCAGCCCCAGCATTTT
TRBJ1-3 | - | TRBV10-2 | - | CASSGGQNAGNTIYF | TGCGCCAGCAGTGGTGGACAGAACGCTGGAAACACCATATATTTT
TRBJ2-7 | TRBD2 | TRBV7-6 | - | CASKGGTSYEQYF | TGTGCCAGCAAGGGAGGGACCTCCTACGAGCAGTACTTC
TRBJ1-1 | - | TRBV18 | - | CASAGGPGNTEAFF | TGTGCCAGCGCTGGAGGGCCCGGGAACACTGAAGCTTTCTTT
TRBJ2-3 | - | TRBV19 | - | CASSIGGAHPTDTQYF | TGTGCCAGTAGTATAGGTGGGGCCCACCCCACTGATACGCAGTATTTT
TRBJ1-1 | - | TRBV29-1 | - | CSGKGQAPTEAFF | TGCAGCGGAAAAGGTCAGGCACCAACTGAAGCTTTCTTT
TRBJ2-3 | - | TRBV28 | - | CASSIGSTDTQYF | TGTGCCAGCAGTATCGGAAGCACAGATACGCAGTATTTT
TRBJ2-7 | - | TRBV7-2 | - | CASSLGATYEQYF | TGTGCCAGCAGCTTAGGGGCCACCTACGAGCAGTACTTC